The next 10 T cell receptor beta chains were all read from a single sample in a study of blood T cell repertoires in COVID-19. The repertoire was sequenced with immunoSEQ multiplex PCR; TCRdb's copy has only in-frame clones and lacks some. The table includes roughly 570,000 clones, about 89% detected once. The sequenced sample was peripheral blood. These receptors all stem from a woman between 50 and 59 years old with COVID-19, enrolled during active disease.

The rearrangement links TRBV7-3 to TRBJ2-3; TRBD1 matches 9 bases. This CDR3 comprises 15 residues. Germline V gives CDR1 SGHTA, CDR2 FQGTGA. Germline trimming cut 5 bases from V and 0 bases from J; bases unmatched to any gene: 3. The chain's CDR3 is CASSQDRGSTDTQYF. CDR3 nucleotides: TGTGCCAGCAGCCAGGACAGGGGAAGCACAGATACGCAGTATTTT.

This clone occurred once. This chain uses TRBV5-1 with TRBJ1-1, with 7 bases matching TRBD1. V lost 5 bases and J lost 0; bases outside the gene matches: 1. This CDR3 has 13 amino acids. Germline CDR1 reads SGHRS; CDR2 reads YFSETQ. The CDR3 here is CASRGQLNTEAFF. Here the CDR3 DNA reads TGCGCCAGCAGGGGACAGCTGAACACTGAAGCTTTCTTT.

This chain connects TRBV29-1 to TRBJ2-7; D is possibly TRBD1 (5 bases). V gave up 8 bases and J gave up 6 bases, with 20 bases separating them. Per germline, CDR1 SQVTM and CDR2 ANQGSEA. This CDR3 is built from 13 residues. In DNA form, the CDR3 reads TGCAGCTCCGTCACAGCGCTTAGGGGCGAGCAGTACTTC. Its translation is CSSVTALRGEQYF.

The gene calls are TRBV3-1 (or the pseudogene TRBV3-2) and TRBJ2-3; D may be TRBD2 (5 bases). The CDR3 spans 13 residues. V gave up 4 bases and J gave up 3 bases, with 8 bases separating them. From germline, CDR1 is LGHDT and CDR2 YNNKEL (reference sequence). The DNA for the CDR3 is TGTGCCAGCAGCCGCGAGGGTACAGATACGCAGTATTTT. Encoded protein: CASSREGTDTQYF.

The chain joins TRBV3-1 (or the pseudogene TRBV3-2) to TRBJ2-3; tentatively, D is TRBD1 (5 bases). This CDR3 is 13 amino acids long. Germline loops: CDR1 LGHDT, CDR2 YNNKEL (reference sequence). Trimming left V 5 bases short and J 6 bases short, with 12 bases between. CDR3 in amino acids: CASSNQGSDTQYF. The CDR3 region has the DNA TGTGCCAGCAGCAATCAGGGATCCGATACGCAGTATTTT.

V usage is TRBV6-5 and J usage is TRBJ1-5; tentative D call: TRBD1 (6 bases). The ends were cut back, 8 bases at V and 3 bases at J, with 11 bases in the middle. The CDR3 has 13 amino acids. In germline, CDR1 is MNHEY, CDR2 SVGAGI. CDR3 loop: CASLQGFNQPQHF. The CDR3 DNA sequence: TGTGCCAGCCTACAGGGATTCAATCAGCCCCAGCATTTT.

The V and J genes are TRBV7-6 and TRBJ1-3, with D unresolved. Germline CDR1 and CDR2: SGHVS and FNYEAQ. CDR3 length: 16 amino acids. The V and J ends lost 0 bases and 0 bases respectively, with 9 bases between them. The CDR3 loop reads CASSLARVNSGNTIYF. CDR3 bases: TGTGCCAGCAGCTTAGCTCGGGTCAACTCTGGAAACACCATATATTTT.

The chain recombines TRBV13 with TRBJ2-7; D is unclear. The CDR3 is made up of 13 amino acids. Per the germline V gene, CDR1 is PRHDT and CDR2 is FYEKMQ (reference sequence). V shed 6 bases and J shed 1 base, with 10 bases lying between them. Written as DNA, the CDR3 is TGTGCCAGCAGATCCACGCGGTCCTACGAGCAGTACTTC. Residues: CASRSTRSYEQYF.

The chain has TRBV23-1 and TRBJ1-2, with D possibly TRBD1 on 6 matching bases. TRBV23-1 is flagged as an ORF with uncertain function. Trimming left V 4 bases short and J 8 bases short, with 14 bases between. The CDR3 spans 13 residues. CDR3 region: CASSPRGGHGYTF. The CDR3 nucleotides read TGCGCCAGCAGTCCCCGGGGGGGGCACGGCTACACCTTC.

The chain recombines TRBV7-2 with TRBJ2-7; D is unclear. The CDR3 runs 16 residues. The germline V and J ends were trimmed by 1 base and 3 bases, with 16 bases remaining between them. Germline lookup yields CDR1 SGHTA and CDR2 FQGNSA. CDR3 sequence reads: CASSLDQESSFYEQYF. CDR3 DNA: TGTGCCAGCAGCTTAGATCAGGAATCAAGCTTCTACGAGCAGTACTTC.